The 22 T cell receptor beta chains given below trace back to one sample, sequenced in a study of technical replicates of blood from a handful of donors. Sequencing was performed with immunoSEQ multiplex PCR; in TCRdb, only in-frame clones are kept and a portion is missing. This sample has roughly 80,000 clones, with over 75% found just once. Sequencing was done on a sample of T cells isolated from PBMCs. The receptors come from a human donor in good health.

The V gene is TRBV7-2, the J gene TRBJ2-1, with 10 bases aligning to TRBD2. The trim removed 5 bases at V and 5 bases at J, leaving 9 bases unmatched. Germline V gene lookup returns CDR1 SGHTA and CDR2 FQGNSA. The CDR3 consists of 16 residues. The CDR3 DNA reads as TGTGCCAGCAGCCATCCGTCAGCGGGAGGGAACAATGAGCAGTTCTTC. It encodes CASSHPSAGGNNEQFF.

The V and J genes are TRBV5-4 and TRBJ1-4; maybe TRBD1 (6 bases). Germline loops: CDR1 SGHNT, CDR2 YYREEE (reference sequence). The CDR3 extends over 15 amino acids. Trimming left V 4 bases short and J 7 bases short, with 17 bases between. The CDR3 loop is CASSLRGGLGEKLFF. The CDR3 DNA is TGTGCCAGCAGCCTAAGGGGGGGTCTCGGTGAAAAACTGTTTTTT.

This chain joins TRBV5-1 and TRBJ2-1; 9 positions match TRBD2. This CDR3 spans 16 amino acids. Losses at the gene ends were 0 bases for V and 5 bases for J; bases not matched to a gene: 6. CDR1 is SGHRS, CDR2 YFSETQ, per germline. The chain's CDR3 is CASSLGAASGDNEQFF. The DNA of the CDR3 is TGCGCCAGCAGCTTGGGGGCGGCTAGCGGGGACAATGAGCAGTTCTTC.

This clone has just one count. The rearrangement joins TRBV4-1 to TRBJ1-1; TRBD1 matches 9 bases. The CDR3 runs 15 residues. The J segment lost 4 bases and the V segment lost 8 bases, leaving 11 bases of the junction unmatched. Germline CDR1 reads MGHRA; CDR2 reads YSYEKL. The CDR3 spells CASRPGTGRITEAFF. In nucleotides, the CDR3 is TGCGCCAGCCGACCCGGGACAGGGCGGATCACTGAAGCTTTCTTT.

The chain employs TRBV2 and TRBJ2-5, with TRBD2 matching 7 bases. Germline CDR1 reads SNHLY; CDR2 reads FYNNEI. This CDR3 has 19 residues. The V and J ends lost 0 bases and 4 bases, in that order; junction bases with no gene match: 17. The CDR3 DNA follows: TGTGCCAGCAGTGAAGCGCTTTGGGGCGGGGGAAGGTTCGGAGAGACCCAGTACTTC. This gives the protein CASSEALWGGGRFGETQYF.

V usage is TRBV28 and J usage is TRBJ2-1; 9 bases fit TRBD2. The junction had 5 bases not matched to a gene; V was cut back by 1 base and J by 7 bases. The CDR3 has 15 amino acids. CDR1 and CDR2 from the germline V gene are MDHEN and SYDVKM. In nucleotides, the CDR3 is TGTGCCAGCAGTTTATCGGGGCTAGCGGGGAATGAGCAGTTCTTC. Encoded protein: CASSLSGLAGNEQFF.

The rearrangement uses TRBV9 and TRBJ2-7, with D possibly being TRBD2 (8 bases). Germline CDR1 is SGDLS and CDR2 is YYNGEE. The CDR3 is 17 amino acids. V lost 2 bases, J lost 2 bases, and 20 bases lay in between. The CDR3 reads CASSVGTAGRGTYEQYF. The CDR3 region has the DNA TGTGCCAGCAGCGTGGGGACAGCCGGGAGGGGCACCTACGAGCAGTACTTC.

V is TRBV5-1 and J is TRBJ1-1; D remains ambiguous. CDR1 is SGHRS, CDR2 YFSETQ, per germline. The V end was cut by 1 base, the J end by 4 bases, with 8 bases between. The CDR3 has 13 amino acids. The CDR3 DNA sequence: TGCGCCAGCAGCTTGAACCCTAGCACTGAAGCTTTCTTT. Its translation: CASSLNPSTEAFF.

The J gene is TRBJ1-1, the V gene TRBV19; 8 bases agree with TRBD1. The germline CDR1 and CDR2 sequences are LNHDA and SQIVND (reference sequence). Losses at the gene ends were 11 bases for V and 2 bases for J; bases not matched to a gene: 7. CDR3 length: 13 amino acids. CDR3 amino acids: CAAKGQGNTEAFF. Here the CDR3 DNA reads TGTGCCGCAAAAGGACAGGGCAACACTGAAGCTTTCTTT.

CDR3 protein: CASREDREPSWTQHF. The CDR3 DNA reads as TGTGCCAGCAGAGAGGACAGGGAGCCATCGTGGACCCAGCATTTT. The chain recombines TRBV27 with TRBJ1-5, with 8 bases fitting TRBD1. In germline, CDR1 is MNHEY, CDR2 SMNVEV (reference sequence). V shed 6 bases and J 11 bases; nucleotides not matched to a gene: 15. The CDR3 covers 15 residues.

The chain recombines TRBV21-1 with TRBJ2-7; the D call TRBD2 from the table was never checked on the DNA. TRBV21-1 corresponds to a pseudogene. CDR3 length: 19 amino acids. CDR3 in amino acids: CASRGQPGLAGEKPYEQYF. The CDR3 nucleotides are TGTGCCAGCAGGGGACAGCCGGGACTAGCGGGAGAGAAGCCCTACGAGCAGTACTTC.

The rearrangement uses TRBV5-8 and TRBJ2-3, with no clear D. With 2 bases removed from V and 2 bases from J, the gap between germline ends came to 9 bases. Germline-derived CDR1 and CDR2 are SGHTS and YDEGEE. The CDR3 has 14 residues. The CDR3 spells CASSFELITDTQYF. The CDR3 bases are TGTGCCAGCAGCTTCGAACTGATCACAGATACGCAGTATTTT.

The DNA of the CDR3 is TGTGCCAGCACCCCGAGTCGGCGGGAGTATAGATACGAGCAGTACTTC. Its protein product is CASTPSRREYRYEQYF. The V call is TRBV7-8, the J call TRBJ2-7; 7 bases are shared with TRBD2. The germline V gene has CDR1 SGHVS and CDR2 FQNEAQ. The CDR3 is 16 amino acids. With V trimmed by 7 bases and J by 4 bases, 16 bases remained unmatched. The full variable domain, rest sourced from reference TRBV7-8 and TRBJ2-7, is GAGVSQSPRYKVAKRGQDVALRCDPISGHVSLFWYQQALGQGPEFLTYFQNEAQLDKSGLPSDRFFAERPEGSVSTLKIQRTQQEDSAVYLCASTPSRREYRYEQYFGPGTRLTVT.

The chain carries TRBV9 and TRBJ1-6; possible D gene TRBD1, 6 bases. From germline, CDR1 is SGDLS and CDR2 YYNGEE. This CDR3 spans 13 amino acids. V dropped 1 base and J dropped 8 bases, with 7 bases sitting between them. The CDR3 loop is CASSVNRDSPLHF. The CDR3 DNA follows: TGTGCCAGCAGCGTAAACAGGGATTCACCCCTCCACTTT.

J is TRBJ1-1 and V is TRBV13; possible D gene TRBD1, 6 bases. Deletions cut 5 bases from V and 4 bases from J, with 20 bases between. Germline CDR1 and CDR2: PRHDT and FYEKMQ (reference sequence). CDR3 length: 16 residues. Here the CDR3 DNA reads TGTGCCAGCAGCCCTCGCTGGGGGCCATGGGGCACTGAAGCTTTCTTT. Its protein product is CASSPRWGPWGTEAFF.

The genes are TRBV19 and TRBJ2-2, with no clear D. The CDR3 contains 13 residues. The ends were cut back, 6 bases at V and 3 bases at J, with 8 bases in the middle. Germline CDR1 is LNHDA and CDR2 is SQIVND (reference sequence). The CDR3 reads CASSLSYTGELFF. The CDR3 bases are TGTGCCAGTAGCCTTAGTTACACCGGGGAGCTGTTTTTT.

The chain employs TRBV12-5 and TRBJ1-5; tentative D call: TRBD1 (5 bases). From germline, CDR1 is LGHNT and CDR2 FRNRAP. The CDR3 is made up of 15 amino acids. V lost 7 bases and J 1 base, leaving 14 bases between the germline ends. The CDR3 DNA reads as TGTGCTAGTGCAAACGCCAGGGCGAGCAATCAGCCCCAGCATTTT. This codes for CASANARASNQPQHF.

J is TRBJ1-1 and V is TRBV5-1; a weak D match, TRBD1 (6 bases). CDR3 length: 14 residues. Germline-derived CDR1 and CDR2 are SGHRS and YFSETQ. The ends were cut back, 0 bases at V and 1 base at J, with 7 bases in the middle. The DNA of the CDR3 is TGCGCCAGCAGCTTGGGGACAGCGAACACTGAAGCTTTCTTT. Its protein product is CASSLGTANTEAFF.

The chain links TRBV21-1 to TRBJ2-1; TRBD2, the D gene given by the table, was not confirmed from the DNA. TRBV21-1 is a documented pseudogene. This CDR3 region has 17 residues. CDR3 in DNA: TGTGCCAGCAGCCCGCCGGGCGAGACTAGCGTTTACAATGAGCAGTTCTTC. This sequence encodes CASSPPGETSVYNEQFF.

This chain joins TRBV4-1 and TRBJ2-1, with D perhaps matching TRBD1 (6 bases). There are 18 residues in the CDR3. Trimming took off 2 bases at V and 3 bases at J, with 20 bases between the two ends. Germline lookup yields CDR1 MGHRA and CDR2 YSYEKL. The CDR3 sequence: CASSQSSTGDILYNEQFF. Here the CDR3 DNA reads TGCGCCAGCAGCCAAAGTTCGACAGGCGATATCCTCTACAATGAGCAGTTCTTC.

The V and J genes are TRBV5-1 and TRBJ2-5; weak D call: TRBD1 (6 bases). Per the germline V gene, CDR1 is SGHRS and CDR2 is YFSETQ. V was shortened by 0 bases and J by 0 bases, with 12 bases between the two germline ends. CDR3 size: 16 residues. CDR3 amino acids: CASSLGARGDQETQYF. The CDR3 DNA reads TGCGCCAGCAGCTTGGGTGCCAGGGGAGACCAAGAGACCCAGTACTTC.

This clone was observed a single time. J is TRBJ2-7 and V is TRBV5-6, with D maybe TRBD2 (6 bases). The CDR3 consists of 13 residues. V was pared by 4 bases and J by 6 bases, with 14 bases between. Germline V CDR1 and CDR2: SGHDT, YYEEEE. CDR3 DNA: TGTGCCAGCAGCGAAATGGCGGGGCCCGAGCAGTACTTC. Translated: CASSEMAGPEQYF.